This T cell receptor (beta chain) was retrieved from a study of blood T cells in healthy people across ages. Per the germline V gene, CDR1 is SQVTM and CDR2 is ANQGSEA. V was clipped by 4 bases and J by 2 bases, with 9 bases between them. The CDR3 has 12 amino acids. A second PCR of 7 to 11 cycles used a sample-barcoded 5' primer and a J-beta primer mix. TCRdb ran MiXCR on the 5' RACE reads and lists one entry per CDR3 protein. The sample lists about 760,000 distinct CDR3 sequences, 25% seen once, with more than 8.5% in the top ten. The sample was also reused in another study, on T cells of mothers and their children.

The origin of this receptor is a boy younger than 18 in good health. The chain employs TRBV29-1 and TRBJ2-7, with D possibly called TRBD1 or TRBD2 (5 bases each). Sequencing was done on a sample of blood. The CDR3 DNA follows: TGCAGCGTTGTCCGGGACCCCTACGAGCAGTACTTC. Translated, it gives CSVVRDPYEQYF.